The source of this T cell receptor (beta chain) is a study of CD8 T cells in Susac syndrome. General observations from the study: A relatively small number of individuals underwent TCR sequencing and HLA analysis.

An input of about 0.45 to 1 ug of RNA was subjected to reverse transcription using random hexamers. An immunoSEQ multiplex PCR amplified TCR beta CDR3 over 54 Vbeta and 13 Jbeta. MiXCR, run by TCRdb on the immunoSEQ multiplex PCR reads, gives a single entry per CDR3 protein. The sample consists of 200,000 to 300,000 distinct CDR3 sequences, around 93% of them appearing once. CD8+ and CD4+ T cells circulating in blood were sequenced for TCR beta. While CD8+ and CD4+ T cells were isolated negatively, TEMRA cells were enriched by FACS. V dropped 6 bases and J dropped 6; count of bases not matched to a gene: 13. The germline V gene encodes CDR1 ENHRY and CDR2 SYGVKD. The CDR3 length is 17 residues. In the case of this clonotype: Its specificity is unknown.

The sequenced sample was CD4+ T cells from PBMCs. V is TRBV10-3 and J is TRBJ2-2; 10 nucleotides align to TRBD1. This sequence was found in a human donor with multiple sclerosis. CDR3 sequence: CAISRGQGVNKAGELFF. CDR3 DNA sequence: TGTGCCATCAGCCGCGGACAGGGGGTAAATAAGGCCGGGGAGCTGTTTTTT.